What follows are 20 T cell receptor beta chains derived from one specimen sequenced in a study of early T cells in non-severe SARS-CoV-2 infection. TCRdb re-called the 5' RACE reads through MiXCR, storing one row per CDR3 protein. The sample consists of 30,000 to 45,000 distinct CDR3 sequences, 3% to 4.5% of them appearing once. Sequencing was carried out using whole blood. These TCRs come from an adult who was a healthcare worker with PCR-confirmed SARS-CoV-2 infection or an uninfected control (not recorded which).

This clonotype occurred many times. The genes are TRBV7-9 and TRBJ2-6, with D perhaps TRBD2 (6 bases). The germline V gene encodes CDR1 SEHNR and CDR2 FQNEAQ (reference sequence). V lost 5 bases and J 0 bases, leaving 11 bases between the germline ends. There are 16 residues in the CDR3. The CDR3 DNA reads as TGTGCCAGCAGCGCGGGACGGAGCTCTGGGGCCAACGTCCTGACTTTC. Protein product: CASSAGRSSGANVLTF.

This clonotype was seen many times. The CDR3 region has the DNA TGTGCCAGCAGCTTGGCGTGGGGGAACCCCTACGAGCAGTACGTC. Translating gives CASSLAWGNPYEQYV. The chain is built from TRBV5-5 and TRBJ2-7; D may be TRBD1 or TRBD2 (5 bases each). V was shortened by 0 bases and J by 2 bases, with 12 bases between the two germline ends. Germline V gene data show CDR1 as SGHKS and CDR2 as YYEKEE (reference sequence). This CDR3 region has 15 residues.

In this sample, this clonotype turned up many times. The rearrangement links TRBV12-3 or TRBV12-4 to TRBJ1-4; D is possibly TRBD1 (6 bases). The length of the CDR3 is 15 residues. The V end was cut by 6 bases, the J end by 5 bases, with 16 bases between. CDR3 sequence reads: CASREGGGRNEKLFF. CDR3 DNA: TGTGCCAGCAGAGAGGGGGGGGGACGAAATGAAAAACTGTTTTTT.

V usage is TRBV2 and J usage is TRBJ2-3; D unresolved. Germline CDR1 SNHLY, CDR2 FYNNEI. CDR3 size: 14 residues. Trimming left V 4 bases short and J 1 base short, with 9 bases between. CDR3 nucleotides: TGTGCCAGCAGTGTGTCTCCGGGCACAGATACGCAGTATTTT. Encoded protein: CASSVSPGTDTQYF.

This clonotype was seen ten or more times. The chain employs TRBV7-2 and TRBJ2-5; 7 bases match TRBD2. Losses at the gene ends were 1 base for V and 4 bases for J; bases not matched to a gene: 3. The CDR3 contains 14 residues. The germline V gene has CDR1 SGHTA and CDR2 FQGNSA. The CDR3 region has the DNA TGTGCCAGCAGCTTAGGGTCGGGGGGAGAGACCCAGTACTTC. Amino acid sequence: CASSLGSGGETQYF. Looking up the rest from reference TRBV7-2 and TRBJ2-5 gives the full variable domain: GAGVSQSPSNKVTEKGKDVELRCDPISGHTALYWYRQSLGQGLEFLIYFQGNSAPDKSGLPSDRFSAERTGGSVSTLTIQRTQQEDSAVYLCASSLGSGGETQYFGPGTRLLVL.

The CDR3 nucleotides read TGTGCCAGCAGACCCGGGGGGAACACCGGGGAGCTGTTTTTT. This encodes CASRPGGNTGELFF. J is TRBJ2-2 and V is TRBV27; tentatively, D is TRBD2 (6 bases). Trimming cost V 6 bases and J 1 base, with 9 bases left between them. Germline-derived CDR1 and CDR2 are MNHEY and SMNVEV (reference sequence). The length of the CDR3 is 14 residues.

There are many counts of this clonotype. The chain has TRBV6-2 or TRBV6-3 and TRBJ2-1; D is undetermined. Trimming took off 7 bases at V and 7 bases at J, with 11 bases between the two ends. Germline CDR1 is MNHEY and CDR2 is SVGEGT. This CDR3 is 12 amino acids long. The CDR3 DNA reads TGTGCCAGCACCTCCTGGCAGAATGAGCAGTTCTTC. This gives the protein CASTSWQNEQFF.

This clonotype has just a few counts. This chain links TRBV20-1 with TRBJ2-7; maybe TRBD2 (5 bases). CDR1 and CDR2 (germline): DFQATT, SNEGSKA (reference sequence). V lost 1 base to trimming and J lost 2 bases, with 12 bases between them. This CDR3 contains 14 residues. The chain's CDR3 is CSARVTGLPYEQYF. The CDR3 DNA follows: TGCAGTGCTAGAGTTACGGGGTTGCCCTACGAGCAGTACTTC.

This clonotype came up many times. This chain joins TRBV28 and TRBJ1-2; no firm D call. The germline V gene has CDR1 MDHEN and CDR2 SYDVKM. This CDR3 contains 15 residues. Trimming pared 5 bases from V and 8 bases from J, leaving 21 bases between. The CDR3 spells CASSPPGPTRTGYTF. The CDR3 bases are TGTGCCAGCAGTCCCCCGGGTCCCACTCGAACCGGCTACACCTTC.

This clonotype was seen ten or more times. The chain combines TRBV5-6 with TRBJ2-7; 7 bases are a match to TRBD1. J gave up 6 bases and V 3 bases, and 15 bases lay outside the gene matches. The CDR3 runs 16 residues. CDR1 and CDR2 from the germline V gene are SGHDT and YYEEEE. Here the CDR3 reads CASSSTPDRAGFEQYF. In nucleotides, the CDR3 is TGTGCCAGCAGCTCGACCCCTGACAGGGCAGGATTCGAGCAGTACTTC.

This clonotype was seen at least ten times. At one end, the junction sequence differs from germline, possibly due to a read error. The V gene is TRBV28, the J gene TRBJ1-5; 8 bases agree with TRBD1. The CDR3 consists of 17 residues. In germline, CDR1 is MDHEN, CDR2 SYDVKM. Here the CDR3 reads CASSLGRRSGGNQPQHF. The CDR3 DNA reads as TGTGCCAGCAGTTTAGGTCGTCGCTCAGGGGGCAACCAGCCCCAGCATTTT.

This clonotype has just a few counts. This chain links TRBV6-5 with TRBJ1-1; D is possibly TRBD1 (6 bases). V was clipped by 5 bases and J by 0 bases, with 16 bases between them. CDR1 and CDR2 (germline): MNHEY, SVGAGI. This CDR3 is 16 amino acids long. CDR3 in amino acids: CASSPTSGGMNTEAFF. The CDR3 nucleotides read TGTGCCAGCAGTCCAACGTCCGGGGGCATGAACACTGAAGCTTTCTTT.

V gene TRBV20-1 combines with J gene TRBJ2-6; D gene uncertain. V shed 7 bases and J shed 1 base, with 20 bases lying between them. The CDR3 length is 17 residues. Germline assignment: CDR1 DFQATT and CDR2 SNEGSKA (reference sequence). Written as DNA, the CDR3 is TGCAGTGTAGATGCCCAAACAGTCTTGTCTGGGGCCAACGTCCTGACTTTC. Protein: CSVDAQTVLSGANVLTF.

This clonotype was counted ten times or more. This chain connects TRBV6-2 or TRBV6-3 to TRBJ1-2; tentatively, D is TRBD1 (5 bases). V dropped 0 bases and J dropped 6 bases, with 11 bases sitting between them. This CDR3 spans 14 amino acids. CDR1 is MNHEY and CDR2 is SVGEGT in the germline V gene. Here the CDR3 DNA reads TGTGCCAGCAGTTACTCCTCCGGACATCATGGCTACACCTTC. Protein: CASSYSSGHHGYTF.

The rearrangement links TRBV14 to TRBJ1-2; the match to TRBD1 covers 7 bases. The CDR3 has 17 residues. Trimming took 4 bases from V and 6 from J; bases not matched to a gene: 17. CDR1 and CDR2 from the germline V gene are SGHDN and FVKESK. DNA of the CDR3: TGTGCCAGCAGCCGAGACTTCGGCGGGGGACAGACCGATGGCTACACCTTC. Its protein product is CASSRDFGGGQTDGYTF.

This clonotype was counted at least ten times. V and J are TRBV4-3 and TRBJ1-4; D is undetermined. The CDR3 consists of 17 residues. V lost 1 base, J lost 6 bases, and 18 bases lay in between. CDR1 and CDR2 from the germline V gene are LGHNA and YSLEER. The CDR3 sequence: CASSQAFGLTGYEKLFF. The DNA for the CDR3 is TGCGCCAGCAGCCAAGCATTCGGACTTACCGGCTATGAAAAACTGTTTTTT.

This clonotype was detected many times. DNA of the CDR3: TGTGCCAGCAGTCCCGGGATCAGCACAGATACGCAGTATTTT. Protein: CASSPGISTDTQYF. The rearrangement uses TRBV27 and TRBJ2-3; a possible D gene is TRBD2 (5 bases). Germline CDR1 MNHEY, CDR2 SMNVEV (reference sequence). Trimming shortened V by 5 bases and J by 0 bases, and 9 bases separated the two germline ends. This CDR3 is 14 amino acids long.

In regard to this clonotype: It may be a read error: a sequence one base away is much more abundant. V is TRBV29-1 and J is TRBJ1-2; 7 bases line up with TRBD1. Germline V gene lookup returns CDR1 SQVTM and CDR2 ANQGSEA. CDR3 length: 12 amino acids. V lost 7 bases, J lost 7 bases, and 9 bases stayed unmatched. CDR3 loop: CSGRQGSCGYTF. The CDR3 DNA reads TGCAGCGGGCGACAGGGTTCATGTGGCTACACCTTC.

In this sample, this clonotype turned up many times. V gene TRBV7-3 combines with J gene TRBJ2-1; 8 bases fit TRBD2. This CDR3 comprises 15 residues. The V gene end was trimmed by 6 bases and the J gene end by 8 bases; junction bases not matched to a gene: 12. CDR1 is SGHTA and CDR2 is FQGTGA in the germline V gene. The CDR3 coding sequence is TGTGCCAGCAGGCGGGGGGAGGCCAAAGGCTATGAGCAGTTCTTC. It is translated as CASRRGEAKGYEQFF. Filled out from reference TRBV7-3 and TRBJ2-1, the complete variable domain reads GAGVSQTPSNKVTEKGKYVELRCDPISGHTALYWYRQSLGQGPEFLIYFQGTGAADDSGLPNDRFFAVRPEGSVSTLKIQRTERGDSAVYLCASRRGEAKGYEQFFGPGTRLTVL.

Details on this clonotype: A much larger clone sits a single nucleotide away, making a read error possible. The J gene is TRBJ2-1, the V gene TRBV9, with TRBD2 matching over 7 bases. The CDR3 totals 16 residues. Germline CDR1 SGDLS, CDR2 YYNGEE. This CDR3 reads CAGSGRKAGSYNEQFF. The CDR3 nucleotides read TGTGCCGGCAGCGGCCGAAAAGCGGGATCCTACAATGAGCAGTTCTTC.